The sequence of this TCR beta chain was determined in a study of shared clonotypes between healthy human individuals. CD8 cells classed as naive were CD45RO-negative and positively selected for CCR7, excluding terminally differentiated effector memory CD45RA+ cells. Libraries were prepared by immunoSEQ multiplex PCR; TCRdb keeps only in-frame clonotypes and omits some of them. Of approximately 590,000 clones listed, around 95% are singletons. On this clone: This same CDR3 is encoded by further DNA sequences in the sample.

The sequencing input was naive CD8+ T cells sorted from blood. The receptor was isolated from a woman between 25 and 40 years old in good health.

CDR3 amino acids: CASSYGWDTEAFF. In DNA, the CDR3 is TGTGCCAGCAGTTACGGGTGGGACACTGAAGCTTTCTTT. The rearrangement uses TRBV6-5 and TRBJ1-1, with D unclear. Looked up from germline, CDR1 is MNHEY and CDR2 is SVGAGI. V was pared by 2 bases and J by 3 bases, with 7 bases between. This CDR3 region has 13 residues.